This T cell receptor beta chain was sequenced during a study of T-cell reconstitution after alpha-beta-depleted transplantation in children. Preparation of the TCRbeta library used unique molecular identifiers. One entry per CDR3 protein, called by TCRdb with MiXCR from the PCR reads. The sample records just under 550,000 distinct CDR3 sequences, approximately 16% being singletons. This CDR3 contains 14 residues. The V end lost 6 bases, the J end lost 1 base, and 12 bases lay between the germline ends. CDR1 MDHEN and CDR2 SYDVKM come from the germline V gene. There are a few counts of this clonotype. The clonotype originates from a human donor who donated a stem cell graft to a child with acute lymphoblastic leukemia. The sequences come from PBMCs from the stem cell graft donor, collected from the stem cell graft. The chain recombines TRBV28 with TRBJ1-1; D not certain. In nucleotides, the CDR3 is TGTGCCAGCAGACCCCCCGTTGGGAACACTGAAGCTTTCTTT. Its protein product is CASRPPVGNTEAFF. The whole variable domain, remainder taken from reference TRBV28 and TRBJ1-1, is DVKVTQSSRYLVKRTGEKVFLECVQDMDHENMFWYRQDPGLGLRLIYFSYDVKMKEKGDIPEGYSVSREKKERFSLILESASTNQTSMYLCASRPPVGNTEAFFGQGTRLTVV.